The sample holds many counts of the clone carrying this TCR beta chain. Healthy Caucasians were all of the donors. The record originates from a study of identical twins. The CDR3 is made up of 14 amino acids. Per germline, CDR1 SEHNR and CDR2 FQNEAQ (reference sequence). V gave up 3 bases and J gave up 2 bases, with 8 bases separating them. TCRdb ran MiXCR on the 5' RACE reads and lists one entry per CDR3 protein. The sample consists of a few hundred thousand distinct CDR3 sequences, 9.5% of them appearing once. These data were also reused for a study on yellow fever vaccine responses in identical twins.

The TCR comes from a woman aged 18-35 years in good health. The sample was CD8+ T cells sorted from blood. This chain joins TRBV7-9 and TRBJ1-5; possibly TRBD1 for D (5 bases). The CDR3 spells CASSFGTGNQPQHF. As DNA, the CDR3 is TGTGCCAGCAGCTTCGGGACCGGCAATCAGCCCCAGCATTTT.